This T cell receptor beta chain was sequenced during a study of response to subunit inactivated influenza vaccine. V was shortened by 3 bases and J by 0 bases, with 11 bases between the two germline ends. Germline V gives CDR1 SGHTA, CDR2 FQGTGA. This CDR3 has 15 amino acids. This clonotype has a count of ten or more. Via MiXCR, TCRdb re-called the RT-PCR reads, giving one row per CDR3 protein. The sample lists about 520,000 distinct CDR3 sequences; around 25% were seen once. The source is a man in his forties or fifties who received an inactivated influenza vaccine. The sequencing here drew on CD4+ T cells sorted from PBMCs, taken around 5 days after vaccination. The chain links TRBV7-3 to TRBJ2-5; D might be TRBD2 (6 bases). CDR3 in DNA: TGTGCCAGCAGCTTGACCGGGACTTACCAAGAGACCCAGTACTTC. This gives the protein CASSLTGTYQETQYF.